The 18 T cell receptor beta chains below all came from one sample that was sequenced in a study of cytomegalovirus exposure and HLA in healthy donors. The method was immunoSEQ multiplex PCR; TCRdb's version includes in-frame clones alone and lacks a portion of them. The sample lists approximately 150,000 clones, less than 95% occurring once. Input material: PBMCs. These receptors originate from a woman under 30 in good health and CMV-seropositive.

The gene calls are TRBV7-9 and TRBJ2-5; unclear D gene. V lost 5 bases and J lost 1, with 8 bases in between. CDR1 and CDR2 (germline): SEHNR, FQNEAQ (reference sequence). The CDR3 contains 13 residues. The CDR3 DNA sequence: TGTGCCAGCAGCGATTCACTCCAAGAGACCCAGTACTTC. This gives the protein CASSDSLQETQYF. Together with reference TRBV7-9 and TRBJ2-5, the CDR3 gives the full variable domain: DTGVSQNPRHKITKRGQNVTFRCDPISEHNRLYWYRQTLGQGPEFLTYFQNEAQLEKSRLLSDRFSAERPKGSFSTLEIQRTEQGDSAMYLCASSDSLQETQYFGPGTRLLVL.

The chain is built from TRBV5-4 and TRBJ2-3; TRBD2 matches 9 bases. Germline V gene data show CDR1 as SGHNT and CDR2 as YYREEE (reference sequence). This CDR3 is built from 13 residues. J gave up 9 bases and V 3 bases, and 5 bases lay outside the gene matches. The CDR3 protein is CASSYLAGETQYF. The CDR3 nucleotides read TGTGCCAGCAGCTACTTAGCGGGAGAGACGCAGTATTTT.

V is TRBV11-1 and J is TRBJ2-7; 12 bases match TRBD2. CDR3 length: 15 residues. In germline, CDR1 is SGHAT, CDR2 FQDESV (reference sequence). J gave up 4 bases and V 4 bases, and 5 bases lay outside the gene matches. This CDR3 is CASSSPGTSGYEQYF. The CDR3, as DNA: TGTGCCAGCAGCTCCCCCGGGACTAGCGGGTACGAGCAGTACTTC. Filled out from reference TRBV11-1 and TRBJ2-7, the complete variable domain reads EAEVAQSPRYKITEKSQAVAFWCDPISGHATLYWYRQILGQGPELLVQFQDESVVDDSQLPKDRFSAERLKGVDSTLKIQPAELGDSAMYLCASSSPGTSGYEQYFGPGTRLTVT.

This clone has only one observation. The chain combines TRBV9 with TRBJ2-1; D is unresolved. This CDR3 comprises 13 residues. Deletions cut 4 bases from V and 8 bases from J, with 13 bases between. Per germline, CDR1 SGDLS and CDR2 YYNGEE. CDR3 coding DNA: TGTGCCAGCAGCTCTCGAGTCTTAGATGAGCAGTTCTTC. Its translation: CASSSRVLDEQFF. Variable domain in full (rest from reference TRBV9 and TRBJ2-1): DSGVTQTPKHLITATGQRVTLRCSPRSGDLSVYWYQQSLDQGLQFLIQYYNGEERAKGNILERFSAQQFPDLHSELNLSSLELGDSALYFCASSSRVLDEQFFGPGTRLTVL.

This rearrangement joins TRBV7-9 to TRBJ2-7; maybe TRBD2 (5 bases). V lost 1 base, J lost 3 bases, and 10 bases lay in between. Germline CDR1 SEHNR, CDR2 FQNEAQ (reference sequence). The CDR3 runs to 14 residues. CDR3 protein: CASSLEDYLYEQYF. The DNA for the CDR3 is TGTGCCAGCAGCTTAGAAGACTACCTCTACGAGCAGTACTTC.

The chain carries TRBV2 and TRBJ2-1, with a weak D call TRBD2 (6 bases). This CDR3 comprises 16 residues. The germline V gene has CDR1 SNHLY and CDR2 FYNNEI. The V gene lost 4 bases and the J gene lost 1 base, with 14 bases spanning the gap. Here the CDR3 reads CASSAPQTSSYNEQFF. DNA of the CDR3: TGTGCCAGCAGTGCCCCCCAGACTAGTTCCTACAATGAGCAGTTCTTC.

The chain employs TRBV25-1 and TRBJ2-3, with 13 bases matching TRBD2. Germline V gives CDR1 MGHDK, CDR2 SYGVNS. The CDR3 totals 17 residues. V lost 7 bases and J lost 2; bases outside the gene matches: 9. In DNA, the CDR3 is TGTGCCAGCACTCACCGGGGACTAGCGGGACACACAGATACGCAGTATTTT. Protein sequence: CASTHRGLAGHTDTQYF. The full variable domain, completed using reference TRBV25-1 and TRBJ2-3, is EADIYQTPRYLVIGTGKKITLECSQTMGHDKMYWYQQDPGMELHLIHYSYGVNSTEKGDLSSESTVSRIRTEHFPLTLESARPSHTSQYLCASTHRGLAGHTDTQYFGPGTRLTVL.

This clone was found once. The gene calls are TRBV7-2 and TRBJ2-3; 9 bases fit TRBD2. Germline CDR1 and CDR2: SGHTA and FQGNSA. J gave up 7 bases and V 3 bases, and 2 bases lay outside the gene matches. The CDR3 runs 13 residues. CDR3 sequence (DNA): TGTGCCAGCAGCTTGACTAGCGGTAATACGCAGTATTTT. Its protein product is CASSLTSGNTQYF.

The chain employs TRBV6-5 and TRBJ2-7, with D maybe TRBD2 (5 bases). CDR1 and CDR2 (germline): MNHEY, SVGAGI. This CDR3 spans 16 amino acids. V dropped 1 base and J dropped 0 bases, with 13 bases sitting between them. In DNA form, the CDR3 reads TGTGCCAGCAGTTACTTACGGACGGGAAGCTCCTACGAGCAGTACTTC. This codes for CASSYLRTGSSYEQYF.

CDR3 loop: CSVEDVGAPETQYF. As DNA, the CDR3 is TGCAGCGTTGAAGATGTAGGGGCCCCAGAGACCCAGTACTTC. V gene TRBV29-1 combines with J gene TRBJ2-5, with a possible D match to TRBD1 (5 bases). The V gene lost 0 bases and the J gene lost 4 bases, with 12 bases spanning the gap. This CDR3 is built from 14 residues. Germline CDR1 is SQVTM and CDR2 is ANQGSEA.

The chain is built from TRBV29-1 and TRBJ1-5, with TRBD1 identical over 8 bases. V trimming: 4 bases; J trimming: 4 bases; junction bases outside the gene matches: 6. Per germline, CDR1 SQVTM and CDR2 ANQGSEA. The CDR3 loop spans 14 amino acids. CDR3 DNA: TGCAGCGTTGTTGAGACAGGGGTTAATCAGCCCCAGCATTTT. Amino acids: CSVVETGVNQPQHF.

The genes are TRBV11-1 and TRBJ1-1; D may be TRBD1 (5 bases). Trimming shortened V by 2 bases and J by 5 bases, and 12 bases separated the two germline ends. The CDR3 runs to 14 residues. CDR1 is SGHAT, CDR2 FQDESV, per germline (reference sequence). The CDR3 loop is CASSLRGVGTEAFF. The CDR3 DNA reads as TGTGCCAGCAGCTTACGGGGGGTAGGGACTGAAGCTTTCTTT.

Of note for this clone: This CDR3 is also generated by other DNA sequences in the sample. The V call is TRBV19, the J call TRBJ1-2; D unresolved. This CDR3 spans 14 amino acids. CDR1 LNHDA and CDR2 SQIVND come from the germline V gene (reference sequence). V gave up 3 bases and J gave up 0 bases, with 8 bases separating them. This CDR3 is CASSIGAANYGYTF. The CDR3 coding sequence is TGTGCCAGTAGTATCGGAGCTGCTAACTATGGCTACACCTTC.

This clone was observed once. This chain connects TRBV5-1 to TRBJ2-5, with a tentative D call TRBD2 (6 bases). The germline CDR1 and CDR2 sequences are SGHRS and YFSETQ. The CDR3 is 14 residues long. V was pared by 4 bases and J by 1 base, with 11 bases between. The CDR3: CASSGRTTQETQYF. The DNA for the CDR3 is TGCGCCAGCAGCGGGAGGACTACCCAAGAGACCCAGTACTTC.

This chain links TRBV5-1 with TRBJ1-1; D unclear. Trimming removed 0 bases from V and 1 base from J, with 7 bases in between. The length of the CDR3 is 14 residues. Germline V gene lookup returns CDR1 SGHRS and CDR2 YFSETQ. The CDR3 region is CASSLAGENTEAFF. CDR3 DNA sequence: TGCGCCAGCAGCTTGGCCGGGGAGAACACTGAAGCTTTCTTT. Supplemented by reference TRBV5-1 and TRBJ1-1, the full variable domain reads KAGVTQTPRYLIKTRGQQVTLSCSPISGHRSVSWYQQTPGQGLQFLFEYFSETQRNKGNFPGRFSGRQFSNSRSEMNVSTLELGDSALYLCASSLAGENTEAFFGQGTRLTVV.

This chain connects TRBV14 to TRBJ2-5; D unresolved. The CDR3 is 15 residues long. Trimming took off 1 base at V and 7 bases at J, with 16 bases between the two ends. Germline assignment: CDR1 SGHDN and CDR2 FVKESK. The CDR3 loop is CASSQVARPVTTQYF. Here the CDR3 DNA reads TGTGCCAGCAGCCAAGTCGCGAGGCCCGTAACGACCCAGTACTTC.

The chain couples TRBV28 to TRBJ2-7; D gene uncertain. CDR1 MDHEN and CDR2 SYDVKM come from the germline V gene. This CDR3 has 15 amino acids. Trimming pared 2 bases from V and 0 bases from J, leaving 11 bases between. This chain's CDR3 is CASSLITYRSYEQYF. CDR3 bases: TGTGCCAGCAGTTTAATTACCTATCGCTCCTACGAGCAGTACTTC.

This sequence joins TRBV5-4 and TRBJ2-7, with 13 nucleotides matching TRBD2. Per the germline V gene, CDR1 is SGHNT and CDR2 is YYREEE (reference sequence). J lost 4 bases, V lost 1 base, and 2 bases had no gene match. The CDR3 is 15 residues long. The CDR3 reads CASSLWGLAGYEQYF. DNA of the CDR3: TGTGCCAGCAGCTTGTGGGGACTAGCGGGGTACGAGCAGTACTTC.